Many counts were recorded for the clone carrying this TCR beta chain. What it recognizes is unknown. This record comes from a study of regulatory T cells in long-lasting Graves disease. Whole-study results and caveats: Persistent Graves' patients showed less TCR diversity than newly diagnosed patients showed. New patients shared roughly 980 public clonotypes, fewer than the 2,500 to 3,500 shared by persistent patients.

Assembly of TCR beta libraries relied on iRepertoire HTBI primers together with Arm-PCR of CDR3 regions. Study processing details: Identification yielded 60 or so TRBV and around 15 TRBJ segments across samples. From the multiplex PCR reads, TCRdb called clonotypes with MiXCR, one entry per CDR3 protein. TCRdb assigned the V and J calls; the authors' analysis was not used. The sample has some 320,000 distinct CDR3 sequences; under 20% are singletons. The CDR3 has 15 amino acids. V was shortened by 10 bases and J by 7 bases, with 23 bases between the two germline ends. Germline V lookup: CDR1 ENHRY, CDR2 SYGVKD. The sample's time point: newly diagnosed GD, antithyroid drugs for less than 3 months. From RNA extracted from PBMCs, the TCR library was made. It was American Thyroid Association guidelines that determined Graves' disease diagnosis.

The sample in question was peripheral blood mononuclear cells (PBMCs), obtained at new diagnosis, from a patient treated with antithyroid drugs. The receptor was derived from a female donor with Graves disease. The rearrangement joins TRBV10-3 to TRBJ2-1; possible D gene TRBD2, 6 bases. The CDR3 sequence is CASSGWGVSDNEQFF. The CDR3, as DNA: TGTGCCAGCTCGGGGTGGGGGGTATCGGATAATGAGCAGTTCTTC.